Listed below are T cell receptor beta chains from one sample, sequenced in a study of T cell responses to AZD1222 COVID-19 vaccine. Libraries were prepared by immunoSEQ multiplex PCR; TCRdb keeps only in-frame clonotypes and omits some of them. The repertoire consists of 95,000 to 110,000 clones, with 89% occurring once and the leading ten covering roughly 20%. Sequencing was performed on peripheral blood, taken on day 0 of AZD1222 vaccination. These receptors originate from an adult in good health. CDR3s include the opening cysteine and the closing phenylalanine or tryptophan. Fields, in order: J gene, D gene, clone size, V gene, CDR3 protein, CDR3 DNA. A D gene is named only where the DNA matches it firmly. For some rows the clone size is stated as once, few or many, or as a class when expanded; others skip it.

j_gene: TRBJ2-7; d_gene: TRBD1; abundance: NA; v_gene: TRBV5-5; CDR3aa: CASTSRQGAYEQYF; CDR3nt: TGTGCCAGCACATCCAGACAGGGGGCTTACGAGCAGTACTTC
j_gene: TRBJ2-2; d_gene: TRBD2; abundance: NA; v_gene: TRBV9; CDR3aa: CASSRGLAANTGELFF; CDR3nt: TGTGCCAGCTCTCGGGGACTAGCGGCCAACACCGGGGAGCTGTTTTTT
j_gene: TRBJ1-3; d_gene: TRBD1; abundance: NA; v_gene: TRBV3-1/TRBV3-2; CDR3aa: CASSQQGAPGNTIYF; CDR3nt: TGTGCCAGCAGCCAGCAGGGGGCGCCTGGAAACACCATATATTTT
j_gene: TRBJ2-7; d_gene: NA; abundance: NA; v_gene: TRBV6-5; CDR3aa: CASSYSTGGSYEQYF; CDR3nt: TGTGCCAGCAGTTACTCGACGGGCGGATCCTACGAGCAGTACTTC
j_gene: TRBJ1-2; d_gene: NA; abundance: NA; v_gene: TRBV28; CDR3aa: CASSPTDLVDGYTF; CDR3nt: TGTGCCAGCAGTCCGACGGACTTGGTAGACGGCTACACCTTC
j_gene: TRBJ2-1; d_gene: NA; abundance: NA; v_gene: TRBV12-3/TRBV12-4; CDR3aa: CASSLRGDNEQFF; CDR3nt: TGTGCCAGCAGTTTAAGAGGGGACAATGAGCAGTTCTTC
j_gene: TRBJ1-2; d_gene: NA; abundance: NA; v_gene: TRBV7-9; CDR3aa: CASSLNRDGYGYTF; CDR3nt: TGTGCCAGCAGCTTAAACCGGGACGGCTATGGCTACACCTTC
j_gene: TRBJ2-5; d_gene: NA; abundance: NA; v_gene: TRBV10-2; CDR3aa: CAAGRQGFETQYF; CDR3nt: TGCGCCGCAGGGCGGCAGGGGTTTGAGACCCAGTACTTC
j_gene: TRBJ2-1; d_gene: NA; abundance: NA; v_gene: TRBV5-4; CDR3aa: CASSLGGTNNEQFF; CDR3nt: TGTGCCAGCAGCTTAGGGGGAACTAACAATGAGCAGTTCTTC
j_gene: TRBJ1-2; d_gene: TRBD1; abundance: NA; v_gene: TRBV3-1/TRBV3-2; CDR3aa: CASSLLQGASGYTF; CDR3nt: TGTGCCAGCAGCCTACTACAGGGGGCTTCTGGCTACACCTTC
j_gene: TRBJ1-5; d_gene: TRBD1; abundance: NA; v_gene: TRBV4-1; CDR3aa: CASSQRTGGNQPQHF; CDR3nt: TGCGCCAGCAGCCAAAGGACAGGGGGGAATCAGCCCCAGCATTTT
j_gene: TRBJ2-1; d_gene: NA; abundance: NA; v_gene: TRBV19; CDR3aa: CASSITLGGAHEQFF; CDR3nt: TGTGCCAGTAGTATAACATTAGGGGGGGCTCATGAGCAGTTCTTC
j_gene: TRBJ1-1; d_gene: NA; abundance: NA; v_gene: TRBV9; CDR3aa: CASSVVEGTTEAFF; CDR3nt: TGTGCCAGCAGCGTAGTTGAGGGAACCACTGAAGCTTTCTTT
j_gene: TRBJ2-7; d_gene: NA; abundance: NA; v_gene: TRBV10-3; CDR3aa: CAISETGLSGEQYF; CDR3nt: TGTGCCATCAGTGAGACAGGGTTATCAGGCGAGCAGTACTTC
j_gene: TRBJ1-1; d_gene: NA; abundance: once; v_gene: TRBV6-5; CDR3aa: CASSYGQSNTEAFF; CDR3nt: TGTGCCAGCAGTTACGGACAGAGTAACACTGAAGCTTTCTTT
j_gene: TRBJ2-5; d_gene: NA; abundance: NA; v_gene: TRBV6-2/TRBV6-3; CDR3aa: CASSFGLETQYF; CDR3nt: TGTGCCAGCAGTTTCGGGCTAGAGACCCAGTACTTC
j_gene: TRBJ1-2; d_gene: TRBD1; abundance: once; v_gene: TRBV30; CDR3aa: CAWTTGFDGYTF; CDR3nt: TGTGCCTGGACGACAGGGTTCGATGGCTACACCTTC
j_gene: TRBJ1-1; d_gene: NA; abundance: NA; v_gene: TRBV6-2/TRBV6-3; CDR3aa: CASSYWSRTKAFF; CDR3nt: TGTGCCAGCAGTTATTGGTCGCGCACTAAAGCTTTCTTT
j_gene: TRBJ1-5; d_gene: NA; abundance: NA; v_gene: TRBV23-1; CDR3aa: CASSLAGPRQPQHF; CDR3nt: TGCGCCAGCAGTCTTGCGGGGCCGAGACAGCCCCAGCATTTT
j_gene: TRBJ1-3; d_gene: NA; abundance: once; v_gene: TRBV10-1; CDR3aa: CALGEGRRNTIYF; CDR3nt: TGCGCCCTTGGTGAGGGGAGAAGAAACACCATATATTTT
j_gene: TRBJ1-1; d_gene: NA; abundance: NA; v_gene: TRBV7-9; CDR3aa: CASSLVRTEAFF; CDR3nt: TGTGCCAGCAGCTTAGTCCGCACTGAAGCTTTCTTT
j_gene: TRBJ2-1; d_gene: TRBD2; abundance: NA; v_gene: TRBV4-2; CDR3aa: CASSPWGGPDEQFF; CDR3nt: TGTGCCAGCAGCCCGTGGGGGGGTCCCGATGAGCAGTTCTTC
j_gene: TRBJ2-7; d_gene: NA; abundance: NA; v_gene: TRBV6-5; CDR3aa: CASSYLDSREQYF; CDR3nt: TGTGCCAGCAGTTACTTGGACAGTCGCGAGCAGTACTTC
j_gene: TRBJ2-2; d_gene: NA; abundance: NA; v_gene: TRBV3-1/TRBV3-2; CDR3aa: CASSYQWGLDGELFF; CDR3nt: TGTGCCAGCAGCTACCAGTGGGGGTTGGACGGGGAGCTGTTTTTT
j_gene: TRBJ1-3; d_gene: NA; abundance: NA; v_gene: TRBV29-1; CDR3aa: CSEGHTIYF; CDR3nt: TGCAGCGAAGGACATACCATATATTTT